This T cell receptor beta chain was identified during a study of blood T cell repertoires in COVID-19. Overall study context: Acute-phase and convalescent COVID-19 samples originated in the United States, Italy and Spain.

CDR1 and CDR2 from the germline V gene are KGHSH and LQKENI. This CDR3 is built from 15 residues. V was clipped by 0 bases and J by 6 bases; unmatched bases: 4. Sequencing used immunoSEQ multiplex PCR; TCRdb keeps in-frame clones, though not all of them. The table lists roughly 250,000 clones, approximately 91% of them singletons. J is TRBJ2-7 and V is TRBV18, with 11 bases identical to TRBD2. This TCR derives from a woman in her 40s with acute COVID-19. The specimen was PBMCs or T cells enriched from blood (not recorded which). CDR3 amino acids: CASSPPPSGRLEQYF. CDR3 DNA sequence: TGTGCCAGCTCACCACCGCCTAGCGGGAGGCTCGAGCAGTACTTC.